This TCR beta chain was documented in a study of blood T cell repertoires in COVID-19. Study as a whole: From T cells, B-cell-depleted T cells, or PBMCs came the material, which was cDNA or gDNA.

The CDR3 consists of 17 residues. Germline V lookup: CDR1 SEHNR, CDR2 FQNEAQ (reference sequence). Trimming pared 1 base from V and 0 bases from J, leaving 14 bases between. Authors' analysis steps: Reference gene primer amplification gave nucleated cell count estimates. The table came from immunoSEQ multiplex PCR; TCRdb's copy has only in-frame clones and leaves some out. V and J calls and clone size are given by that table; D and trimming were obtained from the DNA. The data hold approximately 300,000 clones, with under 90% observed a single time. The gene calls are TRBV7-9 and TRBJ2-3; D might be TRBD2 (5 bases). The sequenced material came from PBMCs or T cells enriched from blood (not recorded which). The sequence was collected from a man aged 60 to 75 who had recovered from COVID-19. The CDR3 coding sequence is TGTGCCAGCAGCTTAGGGGCAAGAGGGCCTAGCACAGATACGCAGTATTTT. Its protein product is CASSLGARGPSTDTQYF.